The 17 T cell receptor beta chains below all came from one sample that was sequenced in a study of blood T cell repertoires in COVID-19. Assay: immunoSEQ multiplex PCR; the TCRdb copy retains only in-frame clones and omits some. Of roughly 140,000 clones in the sample, about 87% were seen once. The sample was peripheral blood. The source of these receptors is a woman aged 45-65 years with acute or convalescent COVID-19.

This chain uses TRBV5-4 with TRBJ2-3; 7 positions match TRBD1. Germline loops: CDR1 SGHNT, CDR2 YYREEE (reference sequence). J lost 10 bases, V lost 4 bases, and 12 bases had no gene match. This CDR3 has 14 residues. This CDR3 is CASSPGTDDYAQYF. The DNA for the CDR3 is TGTGCCAGCAGCCCAGGGACAGACGATTATGCGCAGTATTTT.

This clone came up a few times. The rearrangement uses TRBV7-9 and TRBJ1-3; 7 bases are a match to TRBD1. CDR3 length: 15 residues. Germline trimming cut 1 base from V and 0 bases from J; bases unmatched to any gene: 0. CDR1 and CDR2 from the germline V gene are SEHNR and FQNEAQ (reference sequence). The CDR3, as DNA: TGTGCCAGCAGCTTAGACAGGGGCTCTGGAAACACCATATATTTT. Its translation: CASSLDRGSGNTIYF.

The gene calls are TRBV6-5 and TRBJ2-7, with 7 bases lining up with TRBD1. After removal of 6 bases from V and 2 bases from J, the junction contained 4 bases not matched to a gene. In germline, CDR1 is MNHEY, CDR2 SVGAGI. The CDR3 runs to 13 residues. CDR3: CASRTGTAYEQYF. The DNA of the CDR3 is TGTGCCAGCAGGACCGGGACAGCCTACGAGCAGTACTTC.

The rearrangement uses TRBV30 and TRBJ2-5; 9 bases match TRBD1. The germline V gene encodes CDR1 GTSNPN and CDR2 SVGIG (reference sequence). The CDR3 length is 12 residues. Germline trimming cut 5 bases from V and 8 bases from J; bases unmatched to any gene: 6. CDR3 DNA: TGTGCCTGGGCGGGACAGGGTAGTACCCAGTACTTC. Its protein product is CAWAGQGSTQYF.

This chain uses TRBV6-5 with TRBJ2-5; the D is unclear. The V and J ends lost 7 bases and 4 bases respectively, with 16 bases between them. The CDR3 contains 14 residues. CDR1 MNHEY and CDR2 SVGAGI come from the germline V gene. The CDR3 is CASTPYGRGETQYF. CDR3 DNA sequence: TGTGCCAGCACCCCCTACGGTCGCGGAGAGACCCAGTACTTC.

The chain is built from TRBV12-2 and TRBJ2-1; the listed D gene, TRBD2, was not tested against the DNA. TRBV12-2 is noted as a pseudogene. The CDR3 extends over 16 amino acids. CDR3 region: CASRPASAASYNEQFF. In nucleotides, the CDR3 is TGTGCAAGTCGCCCAGCTAGCGCCGCCTCCTACAATGAGCAGTTCTTC.

V usage is TRBV18 and J usage is TRBJ2-7; 7 nucleotides match TRBD2. Germline CDR1 and CDR2: KGHSH and LQKENI. The J segment lost 4 bases and the V segment lost 7 bases, leaving 10 bases of the junction unmatched. The CDR3 is 14 amino acids. CDR3 nucleotides: TGTGCCAGCTGGGAGGGGACCGGGGGTTACGAGCAGTACTTC. Its translation: CASWEGTGGYEQYF.

The V gene is TRBV4-1, the J gene TRBJ2-3; 14 bases line up with TRBD2. CDR1 MGHRA and CDR2 YSYEKL come from the germline V gene. The V segment lost 1 base and the J segment 2 bases; nucleotides outside the gene matches: 2. The CDR3 has 17 amino acids. The CDR3 here is CASSQGLAGGNTDTQYF. CDR3 nucleotides: TGCGCCAGCAGCCAAGGACTAGCGGGGGGGAACACAGATACGCAGTATTTT.

This chain connects TRBV5-1 to TRBJ1-2; 9 nucleotides align to TRBD1. The CDR3 loop spans 13 amino acids. Germline CDR1 and CDR2: SGHRS and YFSETQ. The J segment lost 8 bases and the V segment lost 4 bases, leaving 6 bases of the junction unmatched. The CDR3 DNA is TGCGCCAGCAGCACGGACAGGGGAGGCGGCTACACCTTC. Its translation is CASSTDRGGGYTF. Together with reference TRBV5-1 and TRBJ1-2, the CDR3 gives the full variable domain: KAGVTQTPRYLIKTRGQQVTLSCSPISGHRSVSWYQQTPGQGLQFLFEYFSETQRNKGNFPGRFSGRQFSNSRSEMNVSTLELGDSALYLCASSTDRGGGYTFGSGTRLTVV.

The rearrangement joins TRBV7-9 to TRBJ2-3; 8 positions match TRBD2. J was trimmed by 4 bases and V by 3 bases; bases with no gene match: 3. Germline V gene lookup returns CDR1 SEHNR and CDR2 FQNEAQ (reference sequence). The CDR3 is 14 amino acids. The CDR3 sequence: CASSFRLASDTQYF. Here the CDR3 DNA reads TGTGCCAGCAGCTTTCGACTAGCGTCAGATACGCAGTATTTT. Drawing the rest from reference TRBV7-9 and TRBJ2-3, the complete variable domain is DTGVSQNPRHKITKRGQNVTFRCDPISEHNRLYWYRQTLGQGPEFLTYFQNEAQLEKSRLLSDRFSAERPKGSFSTLEIQRTEQGDSAMYLCASSFRLASDTQYFGPGTRLTVL.

This clone has only a few counts. V usage is TRBV5-6 and J usage is TRBJ1-4; D perhaps matches TRBD1 (5 bases). The germline CDR1 and CDR2 sequences are SGHDT and YYEEEE. The CDR3 runs to 16 residues. Trimming took off 1 base at V and 4 bases at J, with 14 bases between the two ends. CDR3 sequence reads: CASSLKLGQGNEKLFF. DNA of the CDR3: TGTGCCAGCAGCTTGAAGCTAGGGCAGGGTAATGAAAAACTGTTTTTT. The whole variable domain, filled in from reference TRBV5-6 and TRBJ1-4, reads DAGVTQSPTHLIKTRGQQVTLRCSPKSGHDTVSWYQQALGQGPQFIFQYYEEEERQRGNFPDRFSGHQFPNYSSELNVNALLLGDSALYLCASSLKLGQGNEKLFFGSGTQLSVL.

V gene TRBV19 combines with J gene TRBJ1-1; D unresolved. The CDR3 runs 13 residues. Germline values: CDR1 LNHDA, CDR2 SQIVND (reference sequence). With 5 bases removed from V and 0 bases from J, the gap between germline ends came to 7 bases. The CDR3 region is CASSQQLNTEAFF. The CDR3 bases are TGTGCCAGTAGTCAACAATTGAACACTGAAGCTTTCTTT.

This clone turned up a few times. The chain couples TRBV28 to TRBJ1-5; D possibly corresponds to TRBD1 (6 bases). CDR1 MDHEN and CDR2 SYDVKM come from the germline V gene. V was trimmed by 6 bases and J by 2 bases, leaving 14 bases between them. The length of the CDR3 is 15 residues. Here the CDR3 DNA reads TGTGCCAGCAGCCCCTCGGGACACCGCAATCAGCCCCAGCATTTT. Translating gives CASSPSGHRNQPQHF.

The chain recombines TRBV5-6 with TRBJ2-5; TRBD2 matches 7 bases. Unmatched junction bases numbered 6, after V lost 1 base and J lost 3 bases. Per germline, CDR1 SGHDT and CDR2 YYEEEE. This CDR3 comprises 15 residues. This CDR3 is CASSLSPGGEETQYF. The CDR3 DNA reads as TGTGCCAGCAGCTTGAGTCCGGGGGGAGAAGAGACCCAGTACTTC.

The chain links TRBV7-8 to TRBJ2-7, with 7 bases aligning to TRBD1. Germline CDR1 and CDR2: SGHVS and FQNEAQ. The CDR3 extends over 18 amino acids. Losses at the gene ends were 5 bases for V and 0 bases for J; bases not matched to a gene: 16. CDR3 protein: CASSRGSRGSFISYEQYF. The CDR3 DNA reads as TGTGCCAGCAGCCGAGGGTCCAGGGGGTCTTTTATCTCCTACGAGCAGTACTTC.

This clone was observed a single time. CDR3 in DNA: TGTGCCAGCAGCTTGGGGGGCCCCACCGGGGAGCTGTTTTTT. As protein: CASSLGGPTGELFF. V and J are TRBV5-6 and TRBJ2-2; D possibly corresponds to TRBD1 (5 bases). CDR1 is SGHDT and CDR2 is YYEEEE in the germline V gene. This CDR3 contains 14 residues. Trimming removed 0 bases from V and 4 bases from J, with 7 bases in between.

The chain joins TRBV11-2 to TRBJ1-4, with a possible D match to TRBD1 (6 bases). This CDR3 has 16 amino acids. Germline-derived CDR1 and CDR2 are SGHAT and FQNNGV. V was clipped by 5 bases and J by 3 bases, with 16 bases between them. The CDR3 is CASSPSFGQSNEKLFF. CDR3 bases: TGTGCCAGCAGCCCCTCCTTTGGACAGTCTAATGAAAAACTGTTTTTT.